The rows below give T cell receptor beta chains drawn from one sample of a study of early T cells in non-severe SARS-CoV-2 infection. One entry per CDR3 protein results from TCRdb running MiXCR on the 5' RACE reads. This sample has more than 90,000 distinct CDR3 sequences, with 11% found just once. Material: whole blood. These receptors all come from an adult who was a healthcare worker with PCR-confirmed SARS-CoV-2 infection or an uninfected control (not recorded which). CDR3s include the opening cysteine and the closing phenylalanine or tryptophan. The order of the fields is clone size, J gene, D gene, V gene, CDR3 DNA, CDR3 protein. A D gene is named only where the DNA matches it firmly. Clone sizes are given selectively: once, few, many, or a class where the clone is expanded.

abundance: NA; j_gene: TRBJ2-7; d_gene: NA; v_gene: TRBV20-1; CDR3nt: TGCAGTGCTTCCCAAACCATTCAGGGGGGTATCTACGAGCAGTACTTC; CDR3aa: CSASQTIQGGIYEQYF
abundance: many; j_gene: TRBJ2-3; d_gene: TRBD2; v_gene: TRBV5-1; CDR3nt: TGCGCCAGCAGCTTCTTCCTAGCGGCAGACACAGATACGCAGTATTTT; CDR3aa: CASSFFLAADTDTQYF
abundance: NA; j_gene: TRBJ2-1; d_gene: NA; v_gene: TRBV11-2; CDR3nt: TGTGCCAGCAGCTTAGAACCGATAAGCTCCTACAATGAGCAGTTCTTC; CDR3aa: CASSLEPISSYNEQFF
abundance: NA; j_gene: TRBJ1-6; d_gene: NA; v_gene: TRBV7-3; CDR3nt: TGTGCCAGCAGCTCAACAGGGACTGGTTCACCCCTCCACTTT; CDR3aa: CASSSTGTGSPLHF
abundance: NA; j_gene: TRBJ2-1; d_gene: NA; v_gene: TRBV24-1; CDR3nt: TGTGCCACCAGTGATTTTGACGGGGGTGAGCAGTTCTTC; CDR3aa: CATSDFDGGEQFF
abundance: many; j_gene: TRBJ2-1; d_gene: NA; v_gene: TRBV11-2; CDR3nt: TGTGCCAGCAGCTTGGTACAGGGGACTGGCAATGAGCAGTTCTTC; CDR3aa: CASSLVQGTGNEQFF
abundance: few; j_gene: TRBJ2-4; d_gene: TRBD1; v_gene: TRBV4-1; CDR3nt: TGCGCCAGCAGCCACGGGGGACAGGGGGCGACCAAAAACATTCAGTACTTC; CDR3aa: CASSHGGQGATKNIQYF
abundance: NA; j_gene: TRBJ1-1; d_gene: TRBD1; v_gene: TRBV11-2; CDR3nt: TGTGCCAGCAGCTGGGGACAGATGAACACTGAAGCTTTCTTT; CDR3aa: CASSWGQMNTEAFF
abundance: NA; j_gene: TRBJ2-3; d_gene: NA; v_gene: TRBV7-9; CDR3nt: TGTGCCAGCAGCACGGGGTCAGGGGGCACAGATACGCAGTATTTT; CDR3aa: CASSTGSGGTDTQYF
abundance: many; j_gene: TRBJ2-7; d_gene: TRBD2; v_gene: TRBV2; CDR3nt: TGTGCCAGCAGCGCCTTTGGACTAGCGGTCGCCTACGAGCAGTACTTC; CDR3aa: CASSAFGLAVAYEQYF
abundance: few; j_gene: TRBJ1-1; d_gene: NA; v_gene: TRBV20-1; CDR3nt: TGCAGTGCTAGAGATGCGGGCAGGCGTAACACTGAAGCTTTCTTT; CDR3aa: CSARDAGRRNTEAFF
abundance: many; j_gene: TRBJ2-7; d_gene: TRBD2; v_gene: TRBV28; CDR3nt: TGTGCCACCAACCCACCCATAGCGGGAGTGAGCGAGCAGTACTTC; CDR3aa: CATNPPIAGVSEQYF
abundance: many; j_gene: TRBJ1-1; d_gene: TRBD1; v_gene: TRBV29-1; CDR3nt: TGCAGCGCTGCTGAGGGCGTGGGAGGACAGGGGATCTTCATGAACACTGAAGCTTTCTTT; CDR3aa: CSAAEGVGGQGIFMNTEAFF
abundance: NA; j_gene: TRBJ1-2; d_gene: TRBD1; v_gene: TRBV5-1; CDR3nt: TGCGCCAGCAGCCCGGGACAGGGGGCGTTGGGCTATGGCTACACCTTC; CDR3aa: CASSPGQGALGYGYTF
abundance: NA; j_gene: TRBJ2-7; d_gene: TRBD1; v_gene: TRBV28; CDR3nt: TGTGCCAGCAGAAAGGACAGGGGAGGGTACGAGCAGTACTTC; CDR3aa: CASRKDRGGYEQYF
abundance: NA; j_gene: TRBJ1-1; d_gene: NA; v_gene: TRBV2; CDR3nt: TGTGCCAGCAAGGACGAAAGGAACACTGAAGCTTTCTTT; CDR3aa: CASKDERNTEAFF
abundance: many; j_gene: TRBJ2-3; d_gene: NA; v_gene: TRBV28; CDR3nt: TGTGCCAGCAGGGGGGACAGCACAGATACGCAGTATTTT; CDR3aa: CASRGDSTDTQYF
abundance: few; j_gene: TRBJ2-7; d_gene: NA; v_gene: TRBV20-1; CDR3nt: TGCAGTGCTAGCGCCATCAACACCGGGACGGTATTCTACGAGCAGTACTTC; CDR3aa: CSASAINTGTVFYEQYF
abundance: NA; j_gene: TRBJ2-7; d_gene: NA; v_gene: TRBV6-1; CDR3nt: TGTGCCAGCAGTAACCTCGGAGGGAGCCGTTCCTACGAGCAGTACTTC; CDR3aa: CASSNLGGSRSYEQYF
abundance: many; j_gene: TRBJ1-2; d_gene: NA; v_gene: TRBV10-3; CDR3nt: TGTGCCATCAGTGCCGGTAACTATGGCTACACCTTC; CDR3aa: CAISAGNYGYTF
abundance: NA; j_gene: TRBJ2-1; d_gene: NA; v_gene: TRBV12-3/TRBV12-4; CDR3nt: TGTGCCAGCAGTTCCACCTCGGGACGAACTCTATACAATGAGCAGTTCTTC; CDR3aa: CASSSTSGRTLYNEQFF
abundance: many; j_gene: TRBJ1-5; d_gene: NA; v_gene: TRBV25-1; CDR3nt: TGTGCCAGCAGTCCAGACACGAATCAGCCCCAGCATTTT; CDR3aa: CASSPDTNQPQHF
abundance: NA; j_gene: TRBJ2-1; d_gene: NA; v_gene: TRBV3-1; CDR3nt: TGTGCCAGCAGCCTGGCCTATCGCTCCTACAATGAGCAGTTCTTC; CDR3aa: CASSLAYRSYNEQFF
abundance: few; j_gene: TRBJ2-7; d_gene: TRBD2; v_gene: TRBV20-1; CDR3nt: TGCAGTGCTAGGAGTCCAGCGGGAGGTTCCTACGAGCAGTACTTC; CDR3aa: CSARSPAGGSYEQYF
abundance: many; j_gene: TRBJ1-5; d_gene: NA; v_gene: TRBV7-6; CDR3nt: TGTGCCAGCCAAGCGCAGGGCAATCAGCCCCAGCATTTT; CDR3aa: CASQAQGNQPQHF
abundance: many; j_gene: TRBJ2-1; d_gene: NA; v_gene: TRBV19; CDR3nt: TGTGCCAGTAGTATACAGGCTAGCGTCAATGAGCAGTTCTTC; CDR3aa: CASSIQASVNEQFF
abundance: NA; j_gene: TRBJ2-6; d_gene: NA; v_gene: TRBV25-1; CDR3nt: TGTGCCAGCAGTGAATCTGGGGCCAACGTCCTGACTTTC; CDR3aa: CASSESGANVLTF
abundance: few; j_gene: TRBJ1-1; d_gene: TRBD1; v_gene: TRBV28; CDR3nt: TGTGCCAGCAGTTTAGATGCAGGGGGCCTTAGCACTGAAGCTTTCTTT; CDR3aa: CASSLDAGGLSTEAFF
abundance: many; j_gene: TRBJ2-6; d_gene: NA; v_gene: TRBV3-1; CDR3nt: TGTGCCAGCAGCCGCCTACCTCGCGAAGGTATTTCTGGGGCCAACGTCCTGACTTTC; CDR3aa: CASSRLPREGISGANVLTF
abundance: few; j_gene: TRBJ1-2; d_gene: NA; v_gene: TRBV18; CDR3nt: TGTGCCAGCTCAACCTTCGCGAATGGCTACACCTTC; CDR3aa: CASSTFANGYTF
abundance: many; j_gene: TRBJ1-4; d_gene: TRBD1; v_gene: TRBV20-1; CDR3nt: TGCAGTGCTAGTCGACAGGGTCCCGGGAATGAAAAACTGTTTTTT; CDR3aa: CSASRQGPGNEKLFF
abundance: few; j_gene: TRBJ2-7; d_gene: TRBD1; v_gene: TRBV27; CDR3nt: TGTGCCAGCAGTTTAGGACAGGCGGCTAACTACGAGCAGTACTTC; CDR3aa: CASSLGQAANYEQYF
abundance: many; j_gene: TRBJ2-7; d_gene: NA; v_gene: TRBV5-1; CDR3nt: TGCGCCAGCAGCTTGGGGGGACAAACCTACGAGCAGTACTTC; CDR3aa: CASSLGGQTYEQYF
abundance: NA; j_gene: TRBJ2-2; d_gene: NA; v_gene: TRBV4-1; CDR3nt: TGCGCCAGCAGCCAACGATCTTGGTTACAGGGAGGAAACACCGGGGAGCTGTTTTTT; CDR3aa: CASSQRSWLQGGNTGELFF
abundance: many; j_gene: TRBJ2-1; d_gene: TRBD2; v_gene: TRBV24-1; CDR3nt: TGTGCCACCAGTGCCCATCACGGACTAGCGGGAACCTACAATGAGCAGTTCTTC; CDR3aa: CATSAHHGLAGTYNEQFF
abundance: many; j_gene: TRBJ1-5; d_gene: TRBD1; v_gene: TRBV7-2; CDR3nt: TGTGCCAGCAGCTTAGCGGGGACAGGTGCCGTCGGGCAGCCCCAGCATTTT; CDR3aa: CASSLAGTGAVGQPQHF
abundance: NA; j_gene: TRBJ2-5; d_gene: NA; v_gene: TRBV28; CDR3nt: TGTGCCAGCATGTTGGACCTCGGAGAGACCCAGTACTTC; CDR3aa: CASMLDLGETQYF
abundance: few; j_gene: TRBJ2-5; d_gene: NA; v_gene: TRBV29-1; CDR3nt: TGCAGCGTTGAGGCTACCTTGGAGACCCAGTACTTC; CDR3aa: CSVEATLETQYF
abundance: few; j_gene: TRBJ2-5; d_gene: NA; v_gene: TRBV18; CDR3nt: TGTGCCAGCTCACCACCCCGCGCAGAGACCCAGTACTTC; CDR3aa: CASSPPRAETQYF
abundance: few; j_gene: TRBJ2-7; d_gene: NA; v_gene: TRBV5-1; CDR3nt: TGCGCCAGCAGCTTGAAGGACCCCTACGAGCAGTACTTC; CDR3aa: CASSLKDPYEQYF
abundance: many; j_gene: TRBJ2-7; d_gene: TRBD1; v_gene: TRBV7-9; CDR3nt: TGTGCCAGCAGTTCCACAGGGGACGAGCAGTACTTC; CDR3aa: CASSSTGDEQYF